The clone carrying this T cell receptor beta chain was found a few times. Calling Graves' hyperthyroidism stable meant ophthalmopathy did not progress within 18 months. Germline V gene sequence: CDR1 SGHTA, CDR2 FQGNSA. This CDR3 has 12 residues. V shed 5 bases and J shed 10 bases, with 12 bases lying between them. This specimen belongs to a study of T cells in Graves' hyperthyroidism and ophthalmopathy. TCR beta CDR3 regions were amplified from RNA. Researchers ran a first-round RT-PCR on the TCR CDR3 using the HTBI primer set. TCRdb recomputed calls from the multiplex PCR reads with MiXCR, one row per CDR3 protein. The sample holds around 300,000 distinct CDR3 sequences, roughly 13% seen once.

The TCR was taken from a woman in her twenties or thirties with Graves' hyperthyroidism. Material: blood. The chain carries TRBV7-2 and TRBJ2-1; perhaps TRBD2 as D (6 bases). The CDR3 spells CASSPFREEQFF. In DNA form, the CDR3 reads TGTGCCAGCAGCCCATTCCGGGAGGAGCAGTTCTTC.